Listed here are 8 T cell receptor beta chains from one sample, sequenced in a study of control samples from healthy donors and cancer patients. Only in-frame clones appear in the TCRdb table, and some are missing; sequencing was by immunoSEQ multiplex PCR. This table has fewer than 200,000 clones, roughly 92% appearing once. Sample: blood. These receptors all stem from a man aged 30-40 years in good health.

The chain combines TRBV30 with TRBJ1-2, with D maybe TRBD1 (5 bases). This CDR3 region has 14 residues. The V gene lost 4 bases and the J gene lost 6 bases, with 18 bases spanning the gap. Germline V gene sequence: CDR1 GTSNPN, CDR2 SVGIG (reference sequence). Here the CDR3 DNA reads TGTGCCTGGACCGGGTCGGGGGACCGGCATGGCTACACCTTC. Translation gives CAWTGSGDRHGYTF.

The chain has TRBV4-3 and TRBJ2-1; TRBD2 matches 8 bases. V lost 1 base to trimming and J lost 8 bases; unmatched junction nucleotides: 7. The germline V gene encodes CDR1 LGHNA and CDR2 YSLEER. This CDR3 region has 15 residues. CDR3 sequence: CASSQGGLEFHEQFF. In DNA, the CDR3 is TGCGCCAGCAGCCAAGGGGGACTAGAGTTTCATGAGCAGTTCTTC.

This chain's CDR3 is CASSSRPTSGRAGDTQYF. CDR3 bases: TGTGCCAGCAGTTCGCGACCTACCAGCGGGAGGGCCGGGGATACGCAGTATTTT. The gene calls are TRBV27 and TRBJ2-3; TRBD2 aligns across 10 bases. V was pared by 4 bases and J by 6 bases, with 16 bases of the junction left unmatched. The CDR3 length is 18 residues. Germline CDR1 MNHEY, CDR2 SMNVEV (reference sequence).

The rearrangement uses TRBV6-6 and TRBJ2-3, with 10 bases fitting TRBD1. CDR1 MNHNY and CDR2 SVGAGI come from the germline V gene (reference sequence). This CDR3 region has 16 residues. With V trimmed by 5 bases and J by 4 bases, 9 bases remained unmatched. CDR3 sequence reads: CASSPLDRGHADTQYF. The DNA for the CDR3 is TGTGCCAGCAGTCCCCTAGACAGGGGGCACGCAGATACGCAGTATTTT.

The chain employs TRBV5-1 and TRBJ2-1, with 9 positions matching TRBD2. CDR3 length equals 15 residues. From germline, CDR1 is SGHRS and CDR2 YFSETQ. Unmatched junction bases numbered 1, after V lost 3 bases and J lost 0 bases. This CDR3 reads CASSSLAGSYNEQFF. CDR3 nucleotides: TGCGCCAGCAGCTCACTAGCGGGCTCCTACAATGAGCAGTTCTTC.

This clone has a handful of counts. The V call is TRBV7-9, the J call TRBJ2-7; 10 nucleotides line up with TRBD2. The CDR3 has 18 residues. Germline-derived CDR1 and CDR2 are SEHNR and FQNEAQ (reference sequence). After removal of 0 bases from V and 2 bases from J, the junction contained 10 bases not matched to a gene. The CDR3 nucleotides read TGTGCCAGCAGCTTAGCTTGGACTAGCGGAACTTCTCCCTACGAGCAGTACTTC. This codes for CASSLAWTSGTSPYEQYF.

V and J are TRBV10-3 and TRBJ2-7; 11 nucleotides align to TRBD2. Trimming at V came to 10 bases and at J to 5 bases, leaving 13 bases not matched to a gene. Per germline, CDR1 ENHRY and CDR2 SYGVKD. There are 15 residues in the CDR3. The DNA for the CDR3 is TGTGCCACCGTAAGTAGCGGGAGGGACAGGAACGAGCAGTACTTC. This codes for CATVSSGRDRNEQYF.

This clone is a singleton in its sample. J is TRBJ2-2 and V is TRBV20-1; possible D gene TRBD1, 5 bases. Trimming left V 3 bases short and J 13 bases short, with 12 bases between. Germline CDR1 and CDR2: DFQATT and SNEGSKA (reference sequence). The CDR3 has 11 amino acids. The CDR3 coding sequence is TGCAGTGCTAGCTGGGGCGACGGGCTGTTTTTT. Its translation: CSASWGDGLFF.